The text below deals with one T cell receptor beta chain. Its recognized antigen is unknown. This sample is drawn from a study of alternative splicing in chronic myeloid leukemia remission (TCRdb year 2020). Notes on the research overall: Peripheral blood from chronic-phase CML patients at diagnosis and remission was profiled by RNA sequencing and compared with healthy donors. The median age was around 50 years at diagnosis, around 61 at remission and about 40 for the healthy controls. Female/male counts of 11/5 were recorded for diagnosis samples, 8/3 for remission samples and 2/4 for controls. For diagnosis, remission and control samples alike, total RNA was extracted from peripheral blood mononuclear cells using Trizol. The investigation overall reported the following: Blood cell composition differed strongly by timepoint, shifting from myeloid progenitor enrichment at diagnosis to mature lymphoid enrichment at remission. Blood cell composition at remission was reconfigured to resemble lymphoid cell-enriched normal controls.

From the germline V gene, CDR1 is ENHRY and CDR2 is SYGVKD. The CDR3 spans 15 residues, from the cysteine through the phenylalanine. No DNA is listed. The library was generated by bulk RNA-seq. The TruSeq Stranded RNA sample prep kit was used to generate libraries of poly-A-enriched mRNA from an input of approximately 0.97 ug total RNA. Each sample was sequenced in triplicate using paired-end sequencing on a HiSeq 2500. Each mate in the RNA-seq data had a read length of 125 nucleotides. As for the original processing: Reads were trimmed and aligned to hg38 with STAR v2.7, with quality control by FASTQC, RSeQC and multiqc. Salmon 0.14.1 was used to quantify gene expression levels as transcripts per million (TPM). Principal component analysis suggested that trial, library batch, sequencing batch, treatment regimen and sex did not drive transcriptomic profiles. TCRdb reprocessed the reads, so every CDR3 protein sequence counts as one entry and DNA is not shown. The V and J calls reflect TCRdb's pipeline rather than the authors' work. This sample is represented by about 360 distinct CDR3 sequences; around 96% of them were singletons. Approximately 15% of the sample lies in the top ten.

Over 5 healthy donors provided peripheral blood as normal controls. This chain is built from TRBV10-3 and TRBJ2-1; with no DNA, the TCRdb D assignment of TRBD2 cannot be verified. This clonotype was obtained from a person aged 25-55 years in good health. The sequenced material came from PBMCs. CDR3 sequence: CAISPSGSPSNEQFF.